The 2 T cell receptor beta chains presented below share a single source sample, sequenced in a study of identical twins. TCRdb ran MiXCR on the 5' RACE reads and lists one entry per CDR3 protein. The sample includes around 690,000 distinct CDR3 sequences, roughly 20% of them seen just once. This same sample was also taken into another study, of T cells expressing NK-cell markers.

Sample: PBMCs. These receptors were obtained from a woman aged 18-35 years in good health.

The chain carries TRBV20-1 and TRBJ2-5; D is undetermined. V lost 3 bases to trimming and J lost 4 bases, with 9 bases between them. The CDR3 contains 12 residues. Germline CDR1 is DFQATT and CDR2 is SNEGSKA (reference sequence). CDR3 loop: CSASLDGETQYF. DNA for the CDR3: TGCAGTGCTAGTCTAGACGGAGAGACCCAGTACTTC.

The chain recombines TRBV7-2 with TRBJ2-1; 11 bases line up with TRBD2. The CDR3 is 16 residues long. Germline values: CDR1 SGHTA, CDR2 FQGNSA. Trimming took 1 base from V and 10 from J; bases not matched to a gene: 9. CDR3 DNA sequence: TGTGCCAGCAGCTTAGTAATAGCGGGAGGGCCAGGAGAGCAGTTCTTC. This encodes CASSLVIAGGPGEQFF.